The clone carrying this T cell receptor beta chain has just a few counts. This entry comes from a study of T-cell reconstitution after alpha-beta-depleted transplantation in children. Trimming pared 4 bases from V and 1 base from J, leaving 14 bases between. The germline V gene encodes CDR1 SGHRS and CDR2 YFSETQ. The CDR3 is 15 amino acids. Unique molecular identifiers were used in preparing the TCRbeta library. One entry per CDR3 protein, called by TCRdb with MiXCR from the PCR reads. The sample holds 350,000 to 450,000 distinct CDR3 sequences, about an eighth seen once. The chain links TRBV5-1 to TRBJ1-1; TRBD1 might be the D (6 bases). The TCR sequence derives from a human donor who donated a stem cell graft to a child with Fanconi anemia. The specimen was PBMCs, collected from the stem cell graft. CDR3: CASSDPGATNTEAFF. CDR3 sequence (DNA): TGCGCCAGCAGCGACCCGGGGGCGACGAACACTGAAGCTTTCTTT.